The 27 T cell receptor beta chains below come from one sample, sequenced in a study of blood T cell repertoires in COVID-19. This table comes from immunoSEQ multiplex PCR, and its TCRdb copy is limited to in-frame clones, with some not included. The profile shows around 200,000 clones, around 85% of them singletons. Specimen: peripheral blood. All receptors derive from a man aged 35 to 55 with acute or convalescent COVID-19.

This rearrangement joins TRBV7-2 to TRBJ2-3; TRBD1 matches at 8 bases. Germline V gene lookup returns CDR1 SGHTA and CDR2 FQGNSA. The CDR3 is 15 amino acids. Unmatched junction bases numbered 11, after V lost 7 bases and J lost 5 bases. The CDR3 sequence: CASIEQGGWIDTQYF. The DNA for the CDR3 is TGTGCCAGCATCGAACAGGGGGGTTGGATAGATACGCAGTATTTT.

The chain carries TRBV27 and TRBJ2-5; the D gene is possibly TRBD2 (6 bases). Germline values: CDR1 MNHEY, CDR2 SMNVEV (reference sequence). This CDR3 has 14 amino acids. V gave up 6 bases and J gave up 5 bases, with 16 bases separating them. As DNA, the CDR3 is TGTGCCAGCAGCCCCGGAGGGCCCCTTGAGACCCAGTACTTC. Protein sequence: CASSPGGPLETQYF.

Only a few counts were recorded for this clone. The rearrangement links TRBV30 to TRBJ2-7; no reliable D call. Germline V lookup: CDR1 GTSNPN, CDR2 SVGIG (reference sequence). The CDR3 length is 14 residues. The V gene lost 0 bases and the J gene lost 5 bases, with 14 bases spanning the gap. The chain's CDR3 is CAWSVGRPSDEQYF. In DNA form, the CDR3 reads TGTGCCTGGAGTGTAGGCAGGCCCTCAGACGAGCAGTACTTC.

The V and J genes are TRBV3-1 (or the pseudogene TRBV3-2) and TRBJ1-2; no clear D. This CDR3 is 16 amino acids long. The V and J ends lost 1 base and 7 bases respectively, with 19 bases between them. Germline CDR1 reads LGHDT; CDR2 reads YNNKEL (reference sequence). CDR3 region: CASSQVGLEGLSGYTF. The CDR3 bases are TGTGCCAGCAGCCAAGTAGGTTTGGAGGGTCTCTCTGGCTACACCTTC.

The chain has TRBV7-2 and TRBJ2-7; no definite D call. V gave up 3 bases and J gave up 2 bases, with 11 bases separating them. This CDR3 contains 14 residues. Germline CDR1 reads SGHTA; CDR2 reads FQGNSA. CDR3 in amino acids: CASSFRSRTYEQYF. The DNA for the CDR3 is TGTGCCAGCAGCTTTCGATCGAGAACCTACGAGCAGTACTTC. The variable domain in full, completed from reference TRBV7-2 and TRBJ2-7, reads GAGVSQSPSNKVTEKGKDVELRCDPISGHTALYWYRQSLGQGLEFLIYFQGNSAPDKSGLPSDRFSAERTGGSVSTLTIQRTQQEDSAVYLCASSFRSRTYEQYFGPGTRLTVT.

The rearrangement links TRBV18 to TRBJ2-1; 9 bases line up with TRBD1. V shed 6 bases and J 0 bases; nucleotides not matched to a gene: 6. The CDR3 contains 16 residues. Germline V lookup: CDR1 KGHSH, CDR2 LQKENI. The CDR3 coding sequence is TGTGCCAGCTCGCGGGACAGGGTGAGCTCCTACAATGAGCAGTTCTTC. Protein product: CASSRDRVSSYNEQFF.

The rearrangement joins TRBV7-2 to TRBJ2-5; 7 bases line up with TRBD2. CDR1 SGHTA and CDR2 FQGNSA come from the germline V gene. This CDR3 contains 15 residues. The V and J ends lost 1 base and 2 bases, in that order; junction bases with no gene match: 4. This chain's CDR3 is CASSLGASGQETQYF. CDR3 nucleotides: TGTGCCAGCAGCTTAGGGGCTAGCGGACAAGAGACCCAGTACTTC.

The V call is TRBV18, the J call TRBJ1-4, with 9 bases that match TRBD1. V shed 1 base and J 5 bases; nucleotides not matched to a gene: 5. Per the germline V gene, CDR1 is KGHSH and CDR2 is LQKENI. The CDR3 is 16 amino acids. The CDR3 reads CASSPLRQGGNEKLFF. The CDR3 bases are TGTGCCAGCTCACCACTCCGACAGGGGGGAAATGAAAAACTGTTTTTT.

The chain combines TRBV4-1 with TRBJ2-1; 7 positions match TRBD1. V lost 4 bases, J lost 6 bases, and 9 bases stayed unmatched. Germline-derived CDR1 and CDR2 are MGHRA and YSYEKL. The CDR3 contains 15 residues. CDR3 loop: CASSRTGEMGNEQFF. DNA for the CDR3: TGCGCCAGCAGCCGAACAGGGGAGATGGGCAATGAGCAGTTCTTC.

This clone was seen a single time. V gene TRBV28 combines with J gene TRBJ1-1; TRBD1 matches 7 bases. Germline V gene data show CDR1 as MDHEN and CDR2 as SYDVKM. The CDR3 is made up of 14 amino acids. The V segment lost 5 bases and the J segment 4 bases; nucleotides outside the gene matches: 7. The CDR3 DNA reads TGTGCCAGCAGTCGACAGGGTAGGTCCACTGAAGCTTTCTTT. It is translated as CASSRQGRSTEAFF.

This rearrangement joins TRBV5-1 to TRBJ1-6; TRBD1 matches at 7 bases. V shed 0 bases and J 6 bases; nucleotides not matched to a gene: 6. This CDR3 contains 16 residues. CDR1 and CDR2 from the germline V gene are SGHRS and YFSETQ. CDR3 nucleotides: TGCGCCAGCAGCTTGGGTCCGACAGGGACTAATTCACCCCTCCACTTT. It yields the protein CASSLGPTGTNSPLHF.

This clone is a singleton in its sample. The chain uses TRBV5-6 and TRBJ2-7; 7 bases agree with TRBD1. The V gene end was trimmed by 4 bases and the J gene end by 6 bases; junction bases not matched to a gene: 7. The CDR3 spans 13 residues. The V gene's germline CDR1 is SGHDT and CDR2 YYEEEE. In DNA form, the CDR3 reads TGTGCCAGCAGCGACGGACAGGTTTTCGAGCAGTACTTC. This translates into CASSDGQVFEQYF.

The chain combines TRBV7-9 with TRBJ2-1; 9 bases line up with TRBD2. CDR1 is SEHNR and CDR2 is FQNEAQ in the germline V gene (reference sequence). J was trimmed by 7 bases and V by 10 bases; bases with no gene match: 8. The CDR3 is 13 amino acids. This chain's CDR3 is CATRLAGVNEQFF. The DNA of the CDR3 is TGTGCCACCCGTTTAGCGGGAGTGAATGAGCAGTTCTTC.

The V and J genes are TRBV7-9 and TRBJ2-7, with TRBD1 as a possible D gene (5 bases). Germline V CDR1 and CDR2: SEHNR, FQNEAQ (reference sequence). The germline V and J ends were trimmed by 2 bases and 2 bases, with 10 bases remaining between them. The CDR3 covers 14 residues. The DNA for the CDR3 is TGTGCCAGCAGCTTAAAGGGGTATCCCTACGAGCAGTACTTC. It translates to CASSLKGYPYEQYF.

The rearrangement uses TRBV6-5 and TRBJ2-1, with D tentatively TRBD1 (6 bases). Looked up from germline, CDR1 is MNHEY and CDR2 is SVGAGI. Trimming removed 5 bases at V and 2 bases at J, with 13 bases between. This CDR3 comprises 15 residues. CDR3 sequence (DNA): TGTGCCAGCAGTCTTTCAGGGGTACCCTACAATGAGCAGTTCTTC. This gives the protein CASSLSGVPYNEQFF.

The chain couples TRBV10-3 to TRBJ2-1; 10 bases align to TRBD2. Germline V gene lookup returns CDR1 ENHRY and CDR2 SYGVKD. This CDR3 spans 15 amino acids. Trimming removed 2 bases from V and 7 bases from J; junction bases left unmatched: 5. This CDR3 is CAISEKEREGNEQFF. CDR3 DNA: TGTGCCATCAGTGAGAAAGAGCGGGAGGGGAATGAGCAGTTCTTC.

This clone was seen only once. The CDR3 bases are TGTGCCAGCTCTCCCGGGGGGGACAATGAGCAGTTCTTC. Encoded protein: CASSPGGDNEQFF. This chain uses TRBV18 with TRBJ2-1; 8 nucleotides line up with TRBD2. Germline-derived CDR1 and CDR2 are KGHSH and LQKENI. The length of the CDR3 is 13 residues. Losses at the gene ends were 6 bases for V and 5 bases for J; bases not matched to a gene: 3.

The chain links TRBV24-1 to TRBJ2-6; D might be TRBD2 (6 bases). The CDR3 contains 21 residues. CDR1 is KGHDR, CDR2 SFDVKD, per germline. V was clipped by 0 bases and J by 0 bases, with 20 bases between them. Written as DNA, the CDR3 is TGTGCCACCAGTGATTTGAGCGTCCGCACGGGGGTTTCCTCTGGGGCCAACGTCCTGACTTTC. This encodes CATSDLSVRTGVSSGANVLTF.

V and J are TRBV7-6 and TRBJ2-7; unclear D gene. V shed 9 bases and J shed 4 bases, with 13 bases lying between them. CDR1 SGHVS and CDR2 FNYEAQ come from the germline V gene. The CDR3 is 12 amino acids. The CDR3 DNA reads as TGTGCCAGTCTCTCTAACAGTTACGAGCAGTACTTC. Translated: CASLSNSYEQYF.

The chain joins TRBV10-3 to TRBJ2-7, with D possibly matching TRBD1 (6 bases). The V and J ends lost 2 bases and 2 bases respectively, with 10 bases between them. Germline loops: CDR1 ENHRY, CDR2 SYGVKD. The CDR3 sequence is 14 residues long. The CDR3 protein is CAISEQGMTYEQYF. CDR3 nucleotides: TGTGCCATCAGTGAGCAGGGGATGACCTACGAGCAGTACTTC.

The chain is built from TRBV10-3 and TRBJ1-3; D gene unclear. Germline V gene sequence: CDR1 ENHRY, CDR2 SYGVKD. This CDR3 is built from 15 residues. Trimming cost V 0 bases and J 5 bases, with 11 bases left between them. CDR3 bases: TGTGCCATCAGTGAGTCGGAGGGTCAGAGAAACACCATATATTTT. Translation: CAISESEGQRNTIYF.

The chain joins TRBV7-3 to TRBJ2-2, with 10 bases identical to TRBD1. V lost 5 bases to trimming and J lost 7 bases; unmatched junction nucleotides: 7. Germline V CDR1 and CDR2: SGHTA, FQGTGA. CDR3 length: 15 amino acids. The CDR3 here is CASSPRQGAVGELFF. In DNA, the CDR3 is TGTGCCAGCAGCCCAAGACAGGGGGCAGTCGGGGAGCTGTTTTTT.

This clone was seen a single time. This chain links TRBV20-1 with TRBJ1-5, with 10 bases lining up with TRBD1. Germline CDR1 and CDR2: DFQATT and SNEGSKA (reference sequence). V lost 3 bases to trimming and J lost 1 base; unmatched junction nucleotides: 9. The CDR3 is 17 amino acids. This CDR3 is CSASFMGQGMSNQPQHF. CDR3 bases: TGCAGTGCTAGTTTTATGGGACAGGGGATGAGCAATCAGCCCCAGCATTTT.

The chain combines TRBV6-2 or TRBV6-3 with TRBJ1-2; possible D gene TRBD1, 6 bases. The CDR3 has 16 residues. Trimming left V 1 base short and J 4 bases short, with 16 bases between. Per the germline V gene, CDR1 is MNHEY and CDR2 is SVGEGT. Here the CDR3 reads CASSYLTGIWFYGYTF. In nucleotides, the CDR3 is TGTGCCAGCAGTTACTTAACAGGGATTTGGTTCTATGGCTACACCTTC.

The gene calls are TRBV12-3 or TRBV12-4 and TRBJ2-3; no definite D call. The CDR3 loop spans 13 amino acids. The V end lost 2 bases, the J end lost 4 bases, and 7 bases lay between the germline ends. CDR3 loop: CASSLRSADTQYF. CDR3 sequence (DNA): TGTGCCAGCAGTTTACGGTCCGCAGATACGCAGTATTTT.

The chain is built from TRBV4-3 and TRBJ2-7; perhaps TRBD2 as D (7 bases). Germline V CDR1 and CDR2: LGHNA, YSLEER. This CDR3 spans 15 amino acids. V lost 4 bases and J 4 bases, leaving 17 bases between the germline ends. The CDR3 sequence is CASSPGAGAAYEQYF. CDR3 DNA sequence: TGCGCCAGCAGCCCGGGGGCGGGAGCGGCGTACGAGCAGTACTTC.

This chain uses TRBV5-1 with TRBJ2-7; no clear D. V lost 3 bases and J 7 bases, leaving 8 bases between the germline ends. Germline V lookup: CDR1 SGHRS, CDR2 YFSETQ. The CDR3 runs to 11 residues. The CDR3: CASSSNREQYF. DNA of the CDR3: TGCGCCAGCAGCTCTAACCGAGAGCAGTACTTC.